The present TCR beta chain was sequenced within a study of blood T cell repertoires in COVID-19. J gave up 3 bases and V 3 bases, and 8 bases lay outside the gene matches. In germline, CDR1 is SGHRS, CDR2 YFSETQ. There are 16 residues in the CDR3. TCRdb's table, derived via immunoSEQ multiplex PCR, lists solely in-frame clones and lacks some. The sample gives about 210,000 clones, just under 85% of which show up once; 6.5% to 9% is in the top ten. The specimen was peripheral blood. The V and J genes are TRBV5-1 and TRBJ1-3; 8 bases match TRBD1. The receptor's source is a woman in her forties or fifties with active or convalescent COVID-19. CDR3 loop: CASSSGDRFIGNTIYF. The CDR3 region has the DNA TGCGCCAGCAGCTCGGGGGACAGGTTTATTGGAAACACCATATATTTT.